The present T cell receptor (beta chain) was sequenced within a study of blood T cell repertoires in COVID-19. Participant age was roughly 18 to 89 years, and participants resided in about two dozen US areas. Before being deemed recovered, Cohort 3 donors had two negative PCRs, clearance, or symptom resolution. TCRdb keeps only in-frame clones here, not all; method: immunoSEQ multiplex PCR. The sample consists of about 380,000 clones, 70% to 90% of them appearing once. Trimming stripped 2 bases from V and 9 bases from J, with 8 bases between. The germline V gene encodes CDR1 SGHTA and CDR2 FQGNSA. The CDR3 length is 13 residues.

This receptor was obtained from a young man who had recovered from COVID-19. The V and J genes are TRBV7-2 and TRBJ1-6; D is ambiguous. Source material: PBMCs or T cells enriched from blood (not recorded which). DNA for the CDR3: TGTGCCAGCAGCTTACAGTCCACTTCACCCCTCCACTTT. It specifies CASSLQSTSPLHF.